This T cell receptor beta chain was identified in a study of immune cell composition in non-small cell lung cancer listed by TCRdb under 2017. Notes on the research overall: Histologic subtype was assigned using H&E plus p63, CK5, Napsin A and TTF-1 immunohistochemistry, mainly lung adenocarcinoma or squamous cell carcinoma. TCR-beta sequencing from Adaptive Biotechnologies was done on a few dozen paired sets of NSCLC tumour and non-adjacent lung specimens and on just over 25 tumour-only specimens. For supplementary cohort #1, made up of over 8 lung adenocarcinoma cases, paired tumour/lung TCR-beta sequencing was done and TIL populations were generated so that tumour reactivity could be assessed. A few tumour specimens that had TCR-beta data belonged to rare histological subtypes and were left out of the subtype comparisons.

In its sample, this clone was seen once. Its binding antigen is unknown. The input lacks base qualities; no much larger clone sits a single base away. A two-step multiplex PCR was used to amplify TCR-beta CDR3 regions from genomic DNA, and Illumina-compatible adaptors were added in the second step. TCR-beta immunosequencing was carried out on an Illumina platform through the commercial immunoSEQ service. Regarding the original processing steps: Repertoires were described by productive clonality and by Top 10 Clones, which is the percentage of T-cell templates coming from the ten most frequent sequences. Values of productive clonality ranged from 0 to 1, with a monoclonal population indicated by a value of 1. Sequences comprising at least 0.1% of tumour T-cell templates but absent from matched non-adjacent lung were defined as tumour-associated clones and were identified via log10 scatter plots. Two-group comparisons used Student's t-tests, stages used ANOVA, and relationships used linear regression, analysed in GraphPad Prism7 and R. The clones in this table, taken by TCRdb from immuneACCESS, are in-frame only. Not every clone is retained; where verified, under half of the shortfall comes from an unresolved V gene, and the cause of the rest is unknown. The V and J calls and clone size are taken from that table; D and trimming were inferred from the DNA. Across this sample there are around 6,600 clones, with over 75% seen only once. Of the sample, over 7% falls within the top ten clones.

Study-wide conclusions, independent of this receptor: Smoking pack-years did not significantly correlate with tumour TCR-beta clonality. In roughly 11 adenocarcinoma cases, a strong correlation was found between maximal tumour-associated clone frequency and TIL tumour reactivity, whereas no such correlation was found between overall clonality and TIL tumour reactivity. Tumour-associated clones >0.5% were found in nearly half of NSCLC cases, namely in around 36% of adenocarcinomas versus roughly 80% of squamous carcinomas. The reactivity cohort included only roughly nine cases, and whether tumour-reactive clones share sequences with the dominant in vivo tumour-associated clones was not shown.

Non-adjacent lung tissue from the same patient, taken as far from the tumour as possible and at least 3 cm away, was used for the normal lung samples. Genomic DNA was isolated with the QIAamp DNA kit from frozen aliquots of single-cell suspensions that had not been sorted. Tissues were received within 2 hours of resection and were immediately processed into single-cell suspensions. Tissue was broken up mechanically, digested enzymatically with DNase I, collagenase I and hyaluronidase for around 30 minutes at 37 degrees C, and then filtered and RBC-lysed. Sequencing input: non-adjacent lung tissue. The clonotype was recovered from a human donor with non-small cell lung cancer.

The DNA sequence follows: TGTGCCAGCAGTTATGACAGCTCCTATGGAGGCTACACCTTC. Its translation is CASSYDSSYGGYTF. The chain is assembled from TRBV6-6 and TRBJ1-2; a weak D assignment points to TRBD1 (5 bases agree). The CDR3 covers 14 residues, taking in both the cysteine and the phenylalanine. Of the read, only the CDR3 DNA is kept; its 42 bases are in frame from base 1. Between the V and J ends, shortened by 3 bases and 8 bases respectively, the junction contains 16 bases. The germline V gene (reference sequence) yields MNHNY for CDR1 and SVGAGI for CDR2.